This T cell receptor (beta chain) was captured by sequencing in a study of shared clonotypes between healthy human individuals. Looking at the study overall: Every donor yielded three CD4 naive, three CD4 memory, two CD8 naive and one CD8 memory plate. Findings and limits, study-wide: Tissue TCR repertoires likely differ from these blood-only repertoires.

The CDR3 is made up of 17 amino acids. CDR1 and CDR2 from the germline V gene are LNHDA and SQIVND (reference sequence). The J segment lost 1 base and the V segment lost 3 bases, leaving 11 bases of the junction unmatched. CD45RO-negative cells were positively selected for CCR7, leaving out terminally differentiated effector memory CD45RA+ cells. Those who donated were healthy HIV-negative adults, with no recent acute infections or vaccinations reported. Comments on this clone: Antigen unknown.

Profiled with immunoSEQ multiplex PCR; TCRdb holds only in-frame clones, not every one. The repertoire consists of around 2.1 million clones, with approximately 94% occurring once and the leading ten covering under 2%. The gene calls are TRBV19 and TRBJ2-7; the match to TRBD1 covers 8 bases. Sequenced sample: naive CD8+ T cells from PBMCs. The sequence came from a man between 18 and 35 years old in good health. Some clones in this sample may be carry-over from other donors' samples. CDR3 DNA: TGTGCCAGTAGTATCGGCAGGGGGCTAAGCGCTTCCTACGAGCAGTACTTC. Translated, it gives CASSIGRGLSASYEQYF.